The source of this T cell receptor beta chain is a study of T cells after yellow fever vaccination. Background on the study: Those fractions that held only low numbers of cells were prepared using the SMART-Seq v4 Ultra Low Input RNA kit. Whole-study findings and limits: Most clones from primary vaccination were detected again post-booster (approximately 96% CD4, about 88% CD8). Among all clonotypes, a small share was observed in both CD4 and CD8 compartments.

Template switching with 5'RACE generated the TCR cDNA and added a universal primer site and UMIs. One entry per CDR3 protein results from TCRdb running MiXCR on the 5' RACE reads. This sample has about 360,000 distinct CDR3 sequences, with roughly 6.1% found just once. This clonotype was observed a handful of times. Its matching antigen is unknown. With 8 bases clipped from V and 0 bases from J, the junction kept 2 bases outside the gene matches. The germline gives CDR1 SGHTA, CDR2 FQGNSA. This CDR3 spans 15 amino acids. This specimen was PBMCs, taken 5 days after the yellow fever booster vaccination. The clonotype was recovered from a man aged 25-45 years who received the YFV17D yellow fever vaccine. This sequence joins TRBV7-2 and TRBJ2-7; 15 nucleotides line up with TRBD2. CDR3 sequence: CASGTSGGSSYEQYF. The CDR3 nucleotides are TGTGCCAGCGGGACTAGCGGGGGGAGCTCCTACGAGCAGTACTTC.